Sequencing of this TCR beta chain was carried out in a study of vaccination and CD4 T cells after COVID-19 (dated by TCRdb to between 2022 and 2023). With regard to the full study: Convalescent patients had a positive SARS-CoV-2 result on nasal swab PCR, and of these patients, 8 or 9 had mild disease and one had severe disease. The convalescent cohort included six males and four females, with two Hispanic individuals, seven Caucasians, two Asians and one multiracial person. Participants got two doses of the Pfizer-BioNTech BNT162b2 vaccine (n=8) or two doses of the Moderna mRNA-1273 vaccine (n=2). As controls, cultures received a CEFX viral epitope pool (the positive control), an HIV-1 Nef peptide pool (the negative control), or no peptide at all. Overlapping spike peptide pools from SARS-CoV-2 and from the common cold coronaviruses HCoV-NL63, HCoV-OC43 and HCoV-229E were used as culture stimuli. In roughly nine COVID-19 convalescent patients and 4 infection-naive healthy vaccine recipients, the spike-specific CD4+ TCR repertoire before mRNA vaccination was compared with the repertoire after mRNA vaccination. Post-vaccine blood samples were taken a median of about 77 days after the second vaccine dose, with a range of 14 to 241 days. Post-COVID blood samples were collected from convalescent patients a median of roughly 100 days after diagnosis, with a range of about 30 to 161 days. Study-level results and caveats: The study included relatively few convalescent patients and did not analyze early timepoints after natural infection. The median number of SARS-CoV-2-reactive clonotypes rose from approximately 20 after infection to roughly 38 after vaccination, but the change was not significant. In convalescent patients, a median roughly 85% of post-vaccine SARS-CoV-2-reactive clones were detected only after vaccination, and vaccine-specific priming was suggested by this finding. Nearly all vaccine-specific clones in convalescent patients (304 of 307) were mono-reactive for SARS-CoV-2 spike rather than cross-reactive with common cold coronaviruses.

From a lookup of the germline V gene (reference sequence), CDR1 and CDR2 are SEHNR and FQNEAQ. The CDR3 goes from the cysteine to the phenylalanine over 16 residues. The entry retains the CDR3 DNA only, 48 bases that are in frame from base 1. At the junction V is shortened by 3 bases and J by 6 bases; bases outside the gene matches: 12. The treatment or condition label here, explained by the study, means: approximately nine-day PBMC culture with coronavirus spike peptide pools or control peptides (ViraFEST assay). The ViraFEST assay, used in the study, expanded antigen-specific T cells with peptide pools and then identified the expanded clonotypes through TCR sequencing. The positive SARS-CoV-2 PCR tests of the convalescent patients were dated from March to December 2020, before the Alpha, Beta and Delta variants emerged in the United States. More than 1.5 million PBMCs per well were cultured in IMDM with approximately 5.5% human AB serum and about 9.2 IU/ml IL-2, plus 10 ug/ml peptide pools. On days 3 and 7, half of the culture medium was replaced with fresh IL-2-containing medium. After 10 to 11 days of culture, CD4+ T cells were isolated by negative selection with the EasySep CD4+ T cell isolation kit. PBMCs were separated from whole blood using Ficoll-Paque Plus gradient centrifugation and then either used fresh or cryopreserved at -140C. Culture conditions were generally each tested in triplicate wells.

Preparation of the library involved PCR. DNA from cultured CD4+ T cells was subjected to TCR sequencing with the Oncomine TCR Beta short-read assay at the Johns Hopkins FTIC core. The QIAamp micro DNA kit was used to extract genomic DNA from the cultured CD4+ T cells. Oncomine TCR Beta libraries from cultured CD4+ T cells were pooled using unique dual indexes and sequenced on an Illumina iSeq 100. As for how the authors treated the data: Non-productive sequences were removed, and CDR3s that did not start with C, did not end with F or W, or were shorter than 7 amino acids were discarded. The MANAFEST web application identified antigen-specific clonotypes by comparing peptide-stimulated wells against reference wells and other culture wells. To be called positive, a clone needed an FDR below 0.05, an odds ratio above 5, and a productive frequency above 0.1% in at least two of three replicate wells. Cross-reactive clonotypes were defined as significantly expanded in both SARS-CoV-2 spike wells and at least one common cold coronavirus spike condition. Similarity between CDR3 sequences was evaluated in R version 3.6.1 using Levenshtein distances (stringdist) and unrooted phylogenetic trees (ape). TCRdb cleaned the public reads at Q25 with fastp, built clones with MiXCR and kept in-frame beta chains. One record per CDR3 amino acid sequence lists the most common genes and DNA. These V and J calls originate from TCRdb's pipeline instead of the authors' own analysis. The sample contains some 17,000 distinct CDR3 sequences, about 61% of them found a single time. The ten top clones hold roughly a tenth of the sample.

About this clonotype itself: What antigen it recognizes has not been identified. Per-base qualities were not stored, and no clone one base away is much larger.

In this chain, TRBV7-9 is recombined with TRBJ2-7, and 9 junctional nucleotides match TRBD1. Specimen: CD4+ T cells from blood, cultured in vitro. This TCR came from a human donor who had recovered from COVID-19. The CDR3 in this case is CASSLDRGSWKGEQYF. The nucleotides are TGTGCCAGCAGCTTGGACAGGGGCAGCTGGAAAGGCGAGCAGTACTTC.